This T cell receptor (beta chain) was retrieved from a study of T cell responses to AZD1222 COVID-19 vaccine. The length of the CDR3 is 13 residues. V lost 4 bases and J 5 bases, leaving 11 bases between the germline ends. Repertoires were generated with immunoSEQ multiplex PCR, while TCRdb's copy carries only in-frame clones and drops some. The data contain 42,000 or so clones, approximately 88% of them singletons. This sequence was found in an adult who received the MenACWY meningococcal vaccine as a control. The rearrangement links TRBV12-3 or TRBV12-4 to TRBJ1-1, with D tentatively TRBD1 (6 bases). The specimen was peripheral blood, collected 28 days after the second dose of the MenACWY control vaccine. The CDR3 DNA reads TGTGCCAGCAGTTACCAGGGGCGAACTGAAGCTTTCTTT. Amino acids: CASSYQGRTEAFF.